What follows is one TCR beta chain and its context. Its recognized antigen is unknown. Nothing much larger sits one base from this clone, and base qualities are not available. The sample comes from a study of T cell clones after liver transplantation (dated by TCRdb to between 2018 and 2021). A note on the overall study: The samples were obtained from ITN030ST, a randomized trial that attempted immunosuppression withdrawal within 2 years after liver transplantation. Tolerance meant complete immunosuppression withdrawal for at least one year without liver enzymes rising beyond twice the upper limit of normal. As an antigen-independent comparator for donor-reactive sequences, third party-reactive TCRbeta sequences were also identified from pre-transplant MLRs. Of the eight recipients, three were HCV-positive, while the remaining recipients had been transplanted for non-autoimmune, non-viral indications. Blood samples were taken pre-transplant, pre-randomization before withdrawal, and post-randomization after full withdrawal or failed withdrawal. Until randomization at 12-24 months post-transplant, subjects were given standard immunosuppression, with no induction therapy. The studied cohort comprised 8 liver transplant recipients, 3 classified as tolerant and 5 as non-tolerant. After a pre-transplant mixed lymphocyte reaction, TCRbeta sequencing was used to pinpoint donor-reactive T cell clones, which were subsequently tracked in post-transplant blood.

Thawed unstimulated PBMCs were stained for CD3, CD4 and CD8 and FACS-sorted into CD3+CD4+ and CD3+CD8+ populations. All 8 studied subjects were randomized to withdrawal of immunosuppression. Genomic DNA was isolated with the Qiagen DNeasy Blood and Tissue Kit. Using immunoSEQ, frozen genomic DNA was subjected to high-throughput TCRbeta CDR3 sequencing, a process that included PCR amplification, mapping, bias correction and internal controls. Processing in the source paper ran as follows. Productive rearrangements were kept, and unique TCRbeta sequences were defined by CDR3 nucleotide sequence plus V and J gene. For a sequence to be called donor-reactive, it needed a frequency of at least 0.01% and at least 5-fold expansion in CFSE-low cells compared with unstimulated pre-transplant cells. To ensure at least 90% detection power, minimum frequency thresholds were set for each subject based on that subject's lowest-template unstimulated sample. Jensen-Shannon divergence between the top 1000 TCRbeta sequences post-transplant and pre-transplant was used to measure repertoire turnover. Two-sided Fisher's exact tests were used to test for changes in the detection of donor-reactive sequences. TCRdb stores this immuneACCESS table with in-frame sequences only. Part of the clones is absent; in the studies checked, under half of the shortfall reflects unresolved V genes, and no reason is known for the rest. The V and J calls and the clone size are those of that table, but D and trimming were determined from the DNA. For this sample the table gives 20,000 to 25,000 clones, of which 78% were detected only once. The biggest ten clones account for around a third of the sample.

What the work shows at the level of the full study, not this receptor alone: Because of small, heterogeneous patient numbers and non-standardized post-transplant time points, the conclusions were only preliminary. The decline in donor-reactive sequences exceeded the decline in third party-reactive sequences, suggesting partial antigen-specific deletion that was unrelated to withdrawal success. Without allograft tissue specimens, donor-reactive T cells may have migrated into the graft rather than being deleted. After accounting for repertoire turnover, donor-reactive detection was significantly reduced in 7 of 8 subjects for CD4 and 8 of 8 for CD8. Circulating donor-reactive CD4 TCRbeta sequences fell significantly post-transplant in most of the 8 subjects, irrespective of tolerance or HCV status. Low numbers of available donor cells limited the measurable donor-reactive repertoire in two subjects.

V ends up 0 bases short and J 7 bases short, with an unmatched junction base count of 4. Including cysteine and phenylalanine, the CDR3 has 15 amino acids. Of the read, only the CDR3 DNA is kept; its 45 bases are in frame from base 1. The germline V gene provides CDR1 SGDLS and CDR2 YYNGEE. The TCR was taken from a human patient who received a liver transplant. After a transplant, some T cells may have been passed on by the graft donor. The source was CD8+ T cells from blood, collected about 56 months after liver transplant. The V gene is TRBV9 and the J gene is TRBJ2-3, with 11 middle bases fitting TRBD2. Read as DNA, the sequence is TGTGCCAGCAGCGTAGGTCTAGCGGGGGGAAATACGCAGTATTTT. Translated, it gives CASSVGLAGGNTQYF.